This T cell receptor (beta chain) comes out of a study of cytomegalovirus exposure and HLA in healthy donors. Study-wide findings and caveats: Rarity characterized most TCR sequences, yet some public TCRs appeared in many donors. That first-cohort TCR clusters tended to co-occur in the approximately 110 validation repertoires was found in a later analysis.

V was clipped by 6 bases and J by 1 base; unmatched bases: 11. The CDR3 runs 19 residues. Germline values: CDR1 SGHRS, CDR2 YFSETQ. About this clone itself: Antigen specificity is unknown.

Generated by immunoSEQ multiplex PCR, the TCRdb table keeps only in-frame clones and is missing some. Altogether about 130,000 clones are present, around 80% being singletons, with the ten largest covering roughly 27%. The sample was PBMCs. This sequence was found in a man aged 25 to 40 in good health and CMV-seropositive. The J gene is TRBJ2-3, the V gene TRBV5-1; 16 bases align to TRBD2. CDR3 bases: TGCGCCAGCACTCCCGGGACTAGCGGGAGGGCAGGGGGCACAGATACGCAGTATTTT. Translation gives CASTPGTSGRAGGTDTQYF.